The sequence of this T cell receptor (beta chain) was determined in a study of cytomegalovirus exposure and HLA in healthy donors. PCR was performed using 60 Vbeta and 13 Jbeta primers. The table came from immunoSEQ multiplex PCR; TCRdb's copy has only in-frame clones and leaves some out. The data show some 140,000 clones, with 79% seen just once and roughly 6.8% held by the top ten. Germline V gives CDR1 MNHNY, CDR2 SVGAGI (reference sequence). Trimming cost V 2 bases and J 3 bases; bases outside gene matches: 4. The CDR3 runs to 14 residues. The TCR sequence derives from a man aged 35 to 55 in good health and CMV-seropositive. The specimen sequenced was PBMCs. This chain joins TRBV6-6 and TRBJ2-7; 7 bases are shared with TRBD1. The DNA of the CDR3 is TGTGCCAGCAGTTACGGACAGGATCTCTACGAGCAGTACTTC. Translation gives CASSYGQDLYEQYF.